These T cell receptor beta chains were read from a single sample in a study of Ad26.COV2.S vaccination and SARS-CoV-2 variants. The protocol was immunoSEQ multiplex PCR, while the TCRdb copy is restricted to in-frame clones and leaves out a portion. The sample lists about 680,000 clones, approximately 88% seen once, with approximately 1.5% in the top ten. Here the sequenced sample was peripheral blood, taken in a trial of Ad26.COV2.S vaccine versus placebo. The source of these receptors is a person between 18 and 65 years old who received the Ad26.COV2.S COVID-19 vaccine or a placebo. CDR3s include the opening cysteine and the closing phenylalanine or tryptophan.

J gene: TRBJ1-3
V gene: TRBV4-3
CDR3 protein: CASSQAASGSGNTIYF

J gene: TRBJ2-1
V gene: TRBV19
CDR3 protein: CASSIAGTPQGGGGAVNEQFF

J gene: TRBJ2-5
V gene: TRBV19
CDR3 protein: CASSSHRDSLQETQYF

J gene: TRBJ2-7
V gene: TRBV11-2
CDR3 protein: CASSLAPRSHEQYF

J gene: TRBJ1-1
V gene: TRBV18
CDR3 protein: CASNSPGTGKLITEAFF

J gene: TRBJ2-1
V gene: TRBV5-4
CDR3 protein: CASSLPSGGLSYNEQFF

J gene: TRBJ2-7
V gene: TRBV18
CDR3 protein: CASSPPGQGAYEQYF

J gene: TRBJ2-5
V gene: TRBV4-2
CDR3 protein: CASSQEGTGGGETQYF

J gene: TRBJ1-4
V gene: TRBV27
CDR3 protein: CASSPGQLWGGKLFF

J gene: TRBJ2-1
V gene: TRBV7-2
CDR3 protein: CASSLTSTGRNEQFF